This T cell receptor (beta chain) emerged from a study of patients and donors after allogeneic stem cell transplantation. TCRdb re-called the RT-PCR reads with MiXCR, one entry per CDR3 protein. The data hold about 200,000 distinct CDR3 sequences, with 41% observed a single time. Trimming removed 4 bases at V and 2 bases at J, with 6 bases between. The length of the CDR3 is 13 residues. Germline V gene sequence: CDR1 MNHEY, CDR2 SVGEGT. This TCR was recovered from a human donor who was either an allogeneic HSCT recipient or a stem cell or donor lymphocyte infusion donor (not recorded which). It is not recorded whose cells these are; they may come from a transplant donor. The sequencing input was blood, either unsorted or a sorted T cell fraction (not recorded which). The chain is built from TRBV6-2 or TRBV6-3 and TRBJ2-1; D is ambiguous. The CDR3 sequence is CASSSSPYNEQFF. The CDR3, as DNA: TGTGCCAGCAGTTCAAGTCCCTACAATGAGCAGTTCTTC.